This is a list of T cell receptor beta chains from one sample in a study of neurological immune-mediated disorders. TCRdb ran MiXCR on the 5' RACE reads and lists one entry per CDR3 protein. The sample lists just over 30,000 distinct CDR3 sequences; approximately 5% were seen once. Input material: CD4+ T cells from blood. These receptors were obtained from a woman aged 50 to 65 in good health. Both conserved end residues are part of each CDR3. Each record gives: V gene, clone size, D gene, J gene, CDR3 DNA, CDR3 protein. A D gene is named only where the DNA matches it firmly. Clone size is given for some rows only: seen once, a few or many times, or a class if the clone is expanded.

V: TRBV29-1
size: many
D: TRBD1
J: TRBJ2-1
DNA: TGCAGCGCCGGACAGGCGTATGAGCAGTTCTTC
CDR3: CSAGQAYEQFF

V: TRBV30
size: many
D: -
J: TRBJ2-1
DNA: TGTGCCTGGAGTGGACTACTAATCAATGAGCAGTTCTTC
CDR3: CAWSGLLINEQFF

V: TRBV6-2/TRBV6-3
size: many
D: -
J: TRBJ2-2
DNA: TGTGCCAGCAGTTCGAGGCCGAACACCGGGGAGCTGTTTTTT
CDR3: CASSSRPNTGELFF

V: TRBV20-1
size: many
D: TRBD2
J: TRBJ2-3
DNA: TGCAGTCTCAGGGGCGGGGGGCCGTACGATACGCAGTATTTT
CDR3: CSLRGGGPYDTQYF

V: TRBV5-1
size: many
D: -
J: TRBJ2-7
DNA: TGCGCCAGCAGCTTGCACCAGGGCGAGCAGTACTTC
CDR3: CASSLHQGEQYF

V: TRBV20-1
size: medium-sized
D: TRBD2
J: TRBJ2-3
DNA: TGCAGTGCTAGAAATAGCGGGAGGAAAAGCACAGATACGCAGTATTTT
CDR3: CSARNSGRKSTDTQYF

V: TRBV20-1
size: -
D: -
J: TRBJ2-7
DNA: TGCAGTGCCTTGGGAACGGATGTGGGGAACGAGCAGTACTTT
CDR3: CSALGTDVGNEQYF

V: TRBV19
size: many
D: TRBD1
J: TRBJ2-1
DNA: TGTGCCAGTTCCCGACAGGGGGCCTACAATGAGCAGTTCTTC
CDR3: CASSRQGAYNEQFF

V: TRBV12-3/TRBV12-4
size: many
D: TRBD2
J: TRBJ2-2
DNA: TGTGCCAGTATAGCGGGACTGAACACCGGGGAGCTGTTTTTT
CDR3: CASIAGLNTGELFF

V: TRBV28
size: many
D: -
J: TRBJ1-5
DNA: TGTGCCAGCAGTTTGGTGGGGGGAGGCGAGCCCCAGCATTTT
CDR3: CASSLVGGGEPQHF

V: TRBV7-6
size: many
D: TRBD1
J: TRBJ2-1
DNA: TGTGCCAGCAGCTTTACAGGGGGCAATGAGCAGTTCTTC
CDR3: CASSFTGGNEQFF

V: TRBV29-1
size: many
D: TRBD2
J: TRBJ2-2
DNA: TGCAGCGTTGGCTCCGGGACTAGCGGGAGTGGCGGGGAGCTGTTTTTT
CDR3: CSVGSGTSGSGGELFF

V: TRBV24-1
size: many
D: TRBD1
J: TRBJ2-5
DNA: TGTGCCACCAGTGCCTCCCGGCTAAGGGACAGGGAAGAGACCCAGTACTTC
CDR3: CATSASRLRDREETQYF

V: TRBV27
size: many
D: TRBD1
J: TRBJ1-1
DNA: TGTGCCAGCAGTTTAAGCCCCGGGACAGAAGTCACTGAAGCTTTCTTT
CDR3: CASSLSPGTEVTEAFF

V: TRBV10-3
size: many
D: -
J: TRBJ1-1
DNA: TGTGCCATCAGGGACTCGTTGAGGGGCACTGAAGCTTTCTTT
CDR3: CAIRDSLRGTEAFF

V: TRBV28
size: many
D: -
J: TRBJ2-7
DNA: TGTGCCAGCAGTTTCCGACTGGGCGGGTCCTACGAGCAGTACTTC
CDR3: CASSFRLGGSYEQYF

V: TRBV29-1
size: many
D: -
J: TRBJ1-1
DNA: TGCAGCGTTGAAGAGAGTGGGACTATCATGGGAGCTTTCTTT
CDR3: CSVEESGTIMGAFF

V: TRBV20-1
size: many
D: TRBD1
J: TRBJ1-3
DNA: TGCAGTGCGGTACAGGGGGCCGGCTTTGGAAACACCATATATTTT
CDR3: CSAVQGAGFGNTIYF

V: TRBV5-1
size: many
D: -
J: TRBJ2-5
DNA: TGCGCCAGCAGCTTGGGACAGGAGAAAGAGACCCAGTACTTC
CDR3: CASSLGQEKETQYF

V: TRBV28
size: many
D: -
J: TRBJ2-6
DNA: TGTGCCAGCAGTTTAGCGCGGGCCAACGTCCTGACTTTC
CDR3: CASSLARANVLTF

V: TRBV7-2
size: many
D: -
J: TRBJ2-5
DNA: TGTGCCAGCAGCTTAATTAGGTCAGAGACCCAGTACTTC
CDR3: CASSLIRSETQYF

V: TRBV9
size: many
D: TRBD2
J: TRBJ2-1
DNA: TGTGCCAGCAGCGTAGATCCCCCGGGAGGACCCAACAATGAGCAGTTCTTC
CDR3: CASSVDPPGGPNNEQFF

V: TRBV6-5
size: many
D: -
J: TRBJ1-1
DNA: TGTGCCAGCAGTTACTCGCTCGGGGCCGGTTATGGCACTGAAGCTTTCTTT
CDR3: CASSYSLGAGYGTEAFF

V: TRBV9
size: many
D: -
J: TRBJ2-2
DNA: TGTGCCAGCAGCGTAACGGGGAACACCGGGGAGCTGTTTTTT
CDR3: CASSVTGNTGELFF

V: TRBV18
size: many
D: -
J: TRBJ2-7
DNA: TGTGCCAGCTCAGCCACAGGCTCCGAGCAGTACTTC
CDR3: CASSATGSEQYF

V: TRBV7-8
size: many
D: TRBD2
J: TRBJ2-7
DNA: TGTGCCAGCAGCTTAGAAGCTAGCGGGAACTCCTACGAGCAGTACTTC
CDR3: CASSLEASGNSYEQYF

V: TRBV20-1
size: many
D: -
J: TRBJ1-5
DNA: TGCAGTGCAAAGGGGACTCAGCCCCAGCATTTT
CDR3: CSAKGTQPQHF

V: TRBV24-1
size: -
D: -
J: TRBJ1-2
DNA: TGTGCCACCAGTGATTCGTCGCTGGCTAACTATGGCTACACCTTC
CDR3: CATSDSSLANYGYTF

V: TRBV18
size: -
D: -
J: TRBJ1-1
DNA: TGTGCCAGCTCACCCAACACAGGGACTAACACTGAAGCTTTCTTT
CDR3: CASSPNTGTNTEAFF

V: TRBV4-1
size: many
D: -
J: TRBJ1-5
DNA: TGCGCCAGCAGCCAAGGAGGGAGCAAGAATCAGCCCCAGCATTTT
CDR3: CASSQGGSKNQPQHF

V: TRBV7-3
size: many
D: -
J: TRBJ2-3
DNA: TGTGCCAGCAGCCAGGGGACAGATACGCAGTATTTT
CDR3: CASSQGTDTQYF

V: TRBV7-3
size: many
D: -
J: TRBJ2-1
DNA: TGTGCCAGCAGCCGGGTGTTGGGGAGCTCCTACAATGAGCAGTTCTTC
CDR3: CASSRVLGSSYNEQFF

V: TRBV20-1
size: many
D: TRBD2
J: TRBJ2-1
DNA: TGCAGTGCTAGAGATTTTGCTAGCGGGAGATCCTACAATGAGCAGTTCTTC
CDR3: CSARDFASGRSYNEQFF

V: TRBV6-6
size: many
D: -
J: TRBJ1-2
DNA: TGTGCCAGCAGCGGGACTACAGGAACCTATGGCTACACCTTC
CDR3: CASSGTTGTYGYTF

V: TRBV30
size: many
D: -
J: TRBJ1-2
DNA: TGTGCCTGGAGTACGGAGAACTATGGCTACACCTTC
CDR3: CAWSTENYGYTF

V: TRBV7-2
size: many
D: -
J: TRBJ1-1
DNA: TGTGCCAGCAGACAGGGACTTTCTCGGGATGAAGCTTTCTTT
CDR3: CASRQGLSRDEAFF

V: TRBV10-3
size: many
D: TRBD1
J: TRBJ1-5
DNA: TGTGCCATCAACTCCGGGACAGCTGGAAATCAGCCCCAGCATTTT
CDR3: CAINSGTAGNQPQHF

V: TRBV7-8
size: many
D: -
J: TRBJ2-3
DNA: TGTGCCAGCAGCTTAGCCCCGGACGCAGATACGCAGTATTTT
CDR3: CASSLAPDADTQYF

V: TRBV7-2
size: many
D: -
J: TRBJ1-3
DNA: TGTGCCAGCAGCTTAGGACTCGGAAACACCATATATTTT
CDR3: CASSLGLGNTIYF

V: TRBV20-1
size: many
D: -
J: TRBJ1-5
DNA: TGCAGTGCTAGCAGGGGTGATCAGCCCCAGCATTTT
CDR3: CSASRGDQPQHF

V: TRBV7-2
size: many
D: -
J: TRBJ1-4
DNA: TGTGCCAGCAGCTTTCGGACAACTAATGAAAAACTGTTTTTT
CDR3: CASSFRTTNEKLFF

V: TRBV9
size: many
D: -
J: TRBJ2-1
DNA: TGTGCCAGCAGCGTAGGGGCAGGCAATGAGCAGTTCTTC
CDR3: CASSVGAGNEQFF

V: TRBV18
size: many
D: -
J: TRBJ1-1
DNA: TGTGCCAGCTCACCCACCGGGGCGGGTGAAGCTTTCTTT
CDR3: CASSPTGAGEAFF

V: TRBV5-5
size: many
D: -
J: TRBJ2-3
DNA: TGTGCCAGCAGCTTCCTCTCAGGGGACACAGATACGCAGTATTTT
CDR3: CASSFLSGDTDTQYF

V: TRBV6-1
size: -
D: -
J: TRBJ2-2
DNA: TGTGCCATCACCACGCACGACCCTGCCCCCACCGGGGAGCTGTTTTTT
CDR3: CAITTHDPAPTGELFF

V: TRBV7-9
size: many
D: TRBD2
J: TRBJ2-1
DNA: TGTGCCAGCAGCTCCTCCGGGACTACAAATGAGCAGTTCTTC
CDR3: CASSSSGTTNEQFF

V: TRBV28
size: -
D: -
J: TRBJ2-7
DNA: TGTGCCAGCAGTCCAAGCGGAACCTACGAGCAGTACTTC
CDR3: CASSPSGTYEQYF

V: TRBV5-1
size: many
D: TRBD1
J: TRBJ1-1
DNA: TGCGCCAGCAGCTTGACGACAGGGGGAGCTTTCTTT
CDR3: CASSLTTGGAFF

V: TRBV7-8
size: medium-sized
D: -
J: TRBJ2-1
DNA: TGTGCCAGCAGCCCAGCAGGGGAGCAGTTCTTC
CDR3: CASSPAGEQFF

V: TRBV10-3
size: -
D: TRBD2
J: TRBJ2-7
DNA: TGTGCCACCCTACCTAGCGGGAGATACGAGCAGTACTTC
CDR3: CATLPSGRYEQYF

V: TRBV5-1
size: -
D: -
J: TRBJ2-2
DNA: TGCGCCAGCAGTTTGCGGGGGCAGGGAACGAACATCGGGGAGCTGTTTTTT
CDR3: CASSLRGQGTNIGELFF

V: TRBV27
size: many
D: -
J: TRBJ2-1
DNA: TGTGCCAGCAGTTTAGGCAGCAGGGAGCAGTTCTTC
CDR3: CASSLGSREQFF

V: TRBV9
size: medium-sized
D: -
J: TRBJ1-3
DNA: TGTGCCAGCAGCGCCACAGGCTCCTCTGGAAACACCATATATTTT
CDR3: CASSATGSSGNTIYF